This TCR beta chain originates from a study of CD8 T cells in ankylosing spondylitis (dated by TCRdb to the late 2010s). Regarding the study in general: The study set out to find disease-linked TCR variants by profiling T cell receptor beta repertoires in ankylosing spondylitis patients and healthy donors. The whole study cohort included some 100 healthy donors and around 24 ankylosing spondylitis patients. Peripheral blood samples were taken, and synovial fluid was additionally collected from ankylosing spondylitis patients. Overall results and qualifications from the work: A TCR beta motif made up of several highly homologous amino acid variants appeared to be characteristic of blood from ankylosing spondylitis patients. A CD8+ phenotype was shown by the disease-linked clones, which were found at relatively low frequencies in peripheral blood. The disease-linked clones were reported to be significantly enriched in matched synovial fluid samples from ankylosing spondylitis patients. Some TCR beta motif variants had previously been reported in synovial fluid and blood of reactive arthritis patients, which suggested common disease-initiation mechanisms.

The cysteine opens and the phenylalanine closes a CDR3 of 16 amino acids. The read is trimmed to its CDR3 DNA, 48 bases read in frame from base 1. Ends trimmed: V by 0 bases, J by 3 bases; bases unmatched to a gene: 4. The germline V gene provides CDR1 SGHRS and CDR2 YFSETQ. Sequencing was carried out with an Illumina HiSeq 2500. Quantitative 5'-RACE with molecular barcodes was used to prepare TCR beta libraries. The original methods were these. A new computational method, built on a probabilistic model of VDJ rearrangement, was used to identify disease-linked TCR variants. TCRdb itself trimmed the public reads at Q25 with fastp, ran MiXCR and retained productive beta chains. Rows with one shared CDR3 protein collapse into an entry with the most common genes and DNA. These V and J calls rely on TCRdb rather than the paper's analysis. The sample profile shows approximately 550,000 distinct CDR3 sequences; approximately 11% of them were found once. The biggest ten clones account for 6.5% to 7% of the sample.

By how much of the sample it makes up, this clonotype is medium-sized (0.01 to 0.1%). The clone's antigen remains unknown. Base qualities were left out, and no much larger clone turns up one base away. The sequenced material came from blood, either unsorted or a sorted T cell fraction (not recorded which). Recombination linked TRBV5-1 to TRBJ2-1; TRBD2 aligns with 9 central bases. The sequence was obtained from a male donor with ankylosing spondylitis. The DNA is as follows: TGCGCCAGCAGCTTGGAAAGCGGGAGGTACTACAATGAGCAGTTCTTC. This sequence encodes CASSLESGRYYNEQFF.